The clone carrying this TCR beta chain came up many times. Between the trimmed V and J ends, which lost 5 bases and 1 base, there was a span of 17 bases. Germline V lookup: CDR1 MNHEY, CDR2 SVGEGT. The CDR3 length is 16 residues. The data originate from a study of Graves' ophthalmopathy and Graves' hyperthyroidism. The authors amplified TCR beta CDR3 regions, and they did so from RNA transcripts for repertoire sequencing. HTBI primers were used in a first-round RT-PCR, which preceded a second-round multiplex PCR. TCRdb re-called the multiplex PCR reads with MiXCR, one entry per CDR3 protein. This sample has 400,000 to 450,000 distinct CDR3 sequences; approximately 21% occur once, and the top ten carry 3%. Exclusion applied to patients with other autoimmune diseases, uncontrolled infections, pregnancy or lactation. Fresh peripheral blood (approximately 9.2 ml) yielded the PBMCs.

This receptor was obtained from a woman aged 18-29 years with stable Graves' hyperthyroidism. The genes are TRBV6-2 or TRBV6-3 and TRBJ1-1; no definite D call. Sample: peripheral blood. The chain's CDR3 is CASSRLMALANTEAFF. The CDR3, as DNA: TGTGCCAGCAGTCGCTTGATGGCACTCGCGAACACTGAAGCTTTCTTT.